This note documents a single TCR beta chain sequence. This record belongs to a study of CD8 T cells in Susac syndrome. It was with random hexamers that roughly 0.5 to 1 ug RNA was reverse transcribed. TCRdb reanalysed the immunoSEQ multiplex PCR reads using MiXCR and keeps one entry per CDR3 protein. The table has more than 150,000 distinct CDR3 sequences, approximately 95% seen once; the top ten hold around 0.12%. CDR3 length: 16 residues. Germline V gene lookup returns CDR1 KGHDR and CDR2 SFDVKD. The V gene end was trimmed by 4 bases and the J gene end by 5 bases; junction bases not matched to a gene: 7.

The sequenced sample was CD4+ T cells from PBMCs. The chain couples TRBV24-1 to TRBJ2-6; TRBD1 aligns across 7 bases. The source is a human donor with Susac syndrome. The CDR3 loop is CATSDSADRRANVLTF. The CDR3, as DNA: TGTGCCACCAGTGACTCAGCGGACAGGCGGGCCAACGTCCTGACTTTC.